Listed below are T cell receptor beta chains from one sample, sequenced in a study of blood T cell repertoires in COVID-19. Produced via immunoSEQ multiplex PCR; TCRdb's table is partial and in-frame only. Among around 30,000 clones listed, roughly nine tenths were seen once. Sequencing was done on a sample of peripheral blood. The receptor source for this set is a man over 45 with active COVID-19. Each CDR3 is given without its conserved first and last residue. Fields, in order: V gene, J gene, CDR3 protein.

TRBV6-5	TRBJ1-5	ASRGARSSNQPQH
TRBV5-5	TRBJ1-2	ASSATGTANYGYT
TRBV11-3	TRBJ2-2	ASSLSGEDGELF
TRBV9	TRBJ1-1	ASSVGPGVQAEAF
TRBV4-1	TRBJ2-7	ASSQVPGQGYEQY
TRBV18	TRBJ2-7	ASSRSAGNYEQY
TRBV6-1	TRBJ2-1	ASSEWGLSGRSAYNEQF
TRBV27	TRBJ2-2	ASSLSLAGGPGELF
TRBV29-1	TRBJ2-5	SAQDRGTGETQY
TRBV27	TRBJ1-4	ASSLVAQGGKLF
TRBV11-1	TRBJ2-3	ASSLSAGPLTDTQY
TRBV2	TRBJ2-7	ASSAQAYEQY
TRBV10-1	TRBJ2-2	ASSDGTVDTGELF
TRBV5-4	TRBJ2-1	ASSVGTGATYNEQF
TRBV6-4	TRBJ2-1	ASSDRAGGGYNEQF
TRBV12-3/TRBV12-4	TRBJ2-7	ASSLASVGQY
TRBV4-1	TRBJ1-3	ASSLRGGKGNTIY
TRBV6-5	TRBJ1-2	ASSPGEGYT
TRBV5-6	TRBJ2-5	ASSLGQQETQY
TRBV28	TRBJ1-5	ASSDSHYSNQPQH